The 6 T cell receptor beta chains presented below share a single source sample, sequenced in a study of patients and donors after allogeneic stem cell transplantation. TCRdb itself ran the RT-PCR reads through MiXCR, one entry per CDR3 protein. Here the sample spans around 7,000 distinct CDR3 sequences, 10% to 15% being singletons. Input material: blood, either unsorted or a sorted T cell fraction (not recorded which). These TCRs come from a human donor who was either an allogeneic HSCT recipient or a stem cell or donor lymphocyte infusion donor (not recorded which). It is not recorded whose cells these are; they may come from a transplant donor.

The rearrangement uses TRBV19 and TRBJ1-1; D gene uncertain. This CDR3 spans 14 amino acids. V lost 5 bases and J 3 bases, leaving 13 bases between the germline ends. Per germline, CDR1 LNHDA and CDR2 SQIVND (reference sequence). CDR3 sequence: CASSYLGLDTEAFF. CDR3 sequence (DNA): TGTGCCAGTAGTTATCTAGGGTTAGACACTGAAGCTTTCTTT. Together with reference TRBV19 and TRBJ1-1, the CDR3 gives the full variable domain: DGGITQSPKYLFRKEGQNVTLSCEQNLNHDAMYWYRQDPGQGLRLIYYSQIVNDFQKGDIAEGYSVSREKKESFPLTVTSAQKNPTAFYLCASSYLGLDTEAFFGQGTRLTVV.

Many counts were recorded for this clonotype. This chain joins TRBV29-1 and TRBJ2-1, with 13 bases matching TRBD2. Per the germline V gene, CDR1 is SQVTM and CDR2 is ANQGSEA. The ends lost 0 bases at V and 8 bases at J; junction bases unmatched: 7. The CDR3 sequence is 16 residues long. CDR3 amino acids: CSVEDRGLAGWDEQFF. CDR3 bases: TGCAGCGTTGAAGATCGGGGACTAGCGGGATGGGATGAGCAGTTCTTC.

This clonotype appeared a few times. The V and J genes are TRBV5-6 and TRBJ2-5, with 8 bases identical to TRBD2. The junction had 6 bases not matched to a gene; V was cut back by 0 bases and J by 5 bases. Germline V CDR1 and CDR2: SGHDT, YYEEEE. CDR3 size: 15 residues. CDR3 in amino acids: CASSLGWTSTETQYF. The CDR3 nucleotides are TGTGCCAGCAGCTTGGGGTGGACTAGCACCGAGACCCAGTACTTC.

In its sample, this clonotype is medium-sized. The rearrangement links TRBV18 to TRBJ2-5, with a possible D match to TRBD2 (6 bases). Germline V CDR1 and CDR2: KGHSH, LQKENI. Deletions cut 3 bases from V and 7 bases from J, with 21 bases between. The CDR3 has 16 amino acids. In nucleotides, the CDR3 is TGTGCCAGCTCACCGATTACAGCCACAGAGGGAGGGACCCAGTACTTC. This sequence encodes CASSPITATEGGTQYF.

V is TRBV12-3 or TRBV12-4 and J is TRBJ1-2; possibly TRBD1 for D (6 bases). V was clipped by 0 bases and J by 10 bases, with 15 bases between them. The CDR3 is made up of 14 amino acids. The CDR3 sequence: CASSLARGGPAYTF. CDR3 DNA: TGTGCCAGCAGTTTAGCGCGTGGGGGCCCAGCCTACACCTTC.

The CDR3 sequence is CASSYTRGRLVYEQYF. Written as DNA, the CDR3 is TGTGCCAGCAGTTACACCAGGGGGCGCTTAGTCTACGAGCAGTACTTC. The chain has TRBV6-5 and TRBJ2-7, with 8 bases that match TRBD1. Germline loops: CDR1 MNHEY, CDR2 SVGAGI. The CDR3 is 16 residues long. Trimming cost V 2 bases and J 3 bases; bases outside gene matches: 9.